This TCR beta chain was captured by sequencing in a study of T cell repertoires in cytomegalovirus infection. TCRdb used MiXCR to reprocess the reads, holding one entry per CDR3 protein. The sample records approximately 700,000 distinct CDR3 sequences, roughly 36% being singletons. Germline CDR1 and CDR2: MGHRA and YSYEKL. V shed 2 bases and J shed 2 bases, with 23 bases lying between them. The CDR3 has 19 amino acids. This receptor was taken from a human donor in good health (CMV status not recorded). Some clones in this sample may be carry-over from other donors' samples. The rearrangement joins TRBV4-1 to TRBJ2-3; TRBD1 or TRBD2 may be the D gene (6 bases each). Specimen: PBMCs. CDR3 amino acids: CASSQTRRGTGAATDTQYF. The CDR3 DNA is TGCGCCAGCAGCCAAACGAGGAGAGGGACGGGGGCCGCCACAGATACGCAGTATTTT.